These T cell receptor beta chains were read from a single sample in a study of cytomegalovirus exposure and HLA in healthy donors. Sequenced by immunoSEQ multiplex PCR; TCRdb stores in-frame clones only, minus some. The table lists around 200,000 clones, around 88% of them singletons. The sample comprised PBMCs. These receptors were collected from a woman in her late teens or twenties in good health and CMV-seronegative. Both conserved end residues are part of each CDR3. Each record gives: D gene, V gene, J gene, clone size, CDR3 DNA, CDR3 protein. A D gene is named only where the DNA matches it firmly. Expanded clones are given a class, and other clones once, few, many or no size at all.

TRBD1	TRBV28	TRBJ1-2	.	TGTGCCACCACGGGACAGGGCTATGGCTACACCTTC	CATTGQGYGYTF
TRBD2	TRBV4-2	TRBJ2-7	.	TGTGCCAGCAGCCCGTCTAGCGGGAGGGCCCGGGGGCAGTACTTC	CASSPSSGRARGQYF
TRBD2	TRBV5-3	TRBJ2-7	.	TGTGCCAGAAGCTTGGTAACACTAGCGGGAGGACCTTACGAGCAGTACTTC	CARSLVTLAGGPYEQYF
.	TRBV5-1	TRBJ2-7	.	TGCGCCAGCAGCTTGGAACCCTCCCCGGGTTCGAGGATCGACGAGCAGTACTTC	CASSLEPSPGSRIDEQYF
.	TRBV11-3	TRBJ2-1	.	TGTGCCAGCAGCTTGACACAGGGCAATGAGCAGTTCTTC	CASSLTQGNEQFF
TRBD1	TRBV28	TRBJ2-7	.	TGTGCCAGCAGAAATGGACAGGGGGTCGACGAGCAGTACTTC	CASRNGQGVDEQYF
TRBD2	TRBV2	TRBJ2-5	.	TGTGCCAGTAGACGCCGCGGGAGTGTTGTAGAGACCCAGTACTTC	CASRRRGSVVETQYF
.	TRBV4-1	TRBJ1-5	.	TGCGCCAGCAGCCAAGGGCGGTTCGTGGGCAATCAGCCCCAGCATTTT	CASSQGRFVGNQPQHF
TRBD2	TRBV4-3	TRBJ2-2	.	TGCGCCAGCAGCTTTCCTCTGACTAGCGGGAGTACCGGGGAGCTGTTTTTT	CASSFPLTSGSTGELFF
TRBD1	TRBV5-6	TRBJ1-5	.	TGTGCCAGCAGCCTCAGGGGGCTCGATCAGCCCCAGCATTTT	CASSLRGLDQPQHF
TRBD1	TRBV27	TRBJ2-1	.	TGTGCCAGCAGGCCGGGACAGGGGTCGTTGAATGAGCAGTTCTTC	CASRPGQGSLNEQFF
TRBD2	TRBV10-3	TRBJ2-7	few	TGTGCCATCAGCCTAGCGGGAGGGCCGTACGAGCAGTACTTC	CAISLAGGPYEQYF
.	TRBV28	TRBJ1-1	few	TGTGCCAGCAGCTCCCCATCGGGGATGAACACTGAAGCTTTCTTT	CASSSPSGMNTEAFF
TRBD2	TRBV7-9	TRBJ2-3	.	TGTGCCAGCACCCAAAGGGGGACTAGCGGGAGGGCCGGGGATACGCAGTATTTT	CASTQRGTSGRAGDTQYF
.	TRBV30	TRBJ1-1	few	TGTGCCTGGAGTATACAGATCCCTGAAGCTTTCTTT	CAWSIQIPEAFF
TRBD1	TRBV19	TRBJ1-1	.	TGTGCCAGTACCTTAAGGGGGACAGCTAACCTAAACACTGAAGCTTTCTTT	CASTLRGTANLNTEAFF
TRBD1	TRBV19	TRBJ1-1	.	TGTGCCAGTAGTATAGATAGGATAACAGGGGTCAGGACTGAAGCTTTCTTT	CASSIDRITGVRTEAFF
.	TRBV5-6	TRBJ2-5	.	TGTGCCAGCAGCTCCGCGTCGGAGACCCAGTACTTC	CASSSASETQYF
TRBD2	TRBV19	TRBJ2-1	once	TGTGCCAGTACCCCCGAAGCGGGAGGTTGGAATGAGCAGTTCTTC	CASTPEAGGWNEQFF
.	TRBV30	TRBJ2-7	.	TGTGCCTGGCAAGGAGTATACGAGCAGTACTTC	CAWQGVYEQYF
TRBD2	TRBV7-2	TRBJ2-3	.	TGTGCCAGCAGTCAGACTAGCGGCCGACCAGGGGATACGCAGTATTTT	CASSQTSGRPGDTQYF
TRBD1	TRBV28	TRBJ2-7	.	TGTGCCAGCAGTTCATCCGGGACAGGGCTTAACGAGCAGTACTTC	CASSSSGTGLNEQYF
TRBD1	TRBV27	TRBJ1-2	.	TGTGCCAGCAGTCAATTTCAGGGGGCTTATGGCTACACCTTC	CASSQFQGAYGYTF
TRBD1	TRBV9	TRBJ2-5	.	TGTGCCAGCAGCGATTTGAGGGGGCGCCCGGAGACCCAGTACTTC	CASSDLRGRPETQYF
.	TRBV28	TRBJ2-2	.	TGTGCCGCCTTCCTGGTAGACACCGGGGAGCTGTTTTTT	CAAFLVDTGELFF
TRBD2	TRBV6-1	TRBJ2-7	.	TGTGCCAGCAGTGGAGGGGCGGGAGGTGGCTACGAGCAGTACTTC	CASSGGAGGGYEQYF
.	TRBV19	TRBJ1-5	.	TGTGCCAGTAGTATAGGACAGCCGCCCCAGCATTTT	CASSIGQPPQHF
.	TRBV7-9	TRBJ1-2	.	TGTGCCAGCAGCTTAGCAACGCTAGCTAACTATGGCTACACCTTC	CASSLATLANYGYTF
.	TRBV2	TRBJ2-3	.	TGTGCCAGCGGCAGACGAGCGTCCGGCACAGATACGCAGTATTTT	CASGRRASGTDTQYF
.	TRBV6-1	TRBJ2-2	few	TGTGCCAGCAGGACGGGAGTCGATACCGGGGAGCTGTTTTTT	CASRTGVDTGELFF
.	TRBV29-1	TRBJ2-3	.	TGCAGCGGAACAGGGATCCTACCCAGCACAGATACGCAGTATTTT	CSGTGILPSTDTQYF